The present T cell receptor beta chain was sequenced within a study of PD-1 blockade in classical Hodgkin lymphoma. The table came from immunoSEQ multiplex PCR; TCRdb's copy has only in-frame clones and leaves some out. The sample gives around 25,000 clones, roughly 80% of which show up once; around 8% is in the top ten. Every patient had relapsed following autologous stem cell transplantation, and cohorts differed in brentuximab vedotin exposure. Germline assignment: CDR1 SGHTA and CDR2 FQGNSA. V dropped 5 bases and J dropped 2 bases, with 13 bases sitting between them. CDR3 size: 14 residues. Sequenced here: peripheral blood mononuclear cells (PBMCs), sampled before the second cycle of nivolumab. V is TRBV7-2 and J is TRBJ2-7; tentatively, D is TRBD1 (6 bases). The clonotype comes from a human donor with classical Hodgkin lymphoma. The CDR3 region has the DNA TGTGCCAGCAGCCAAGGGTCAGGGGCCTACGAGCAGTACTTC. It codes for CASSQGSGAYEQYF. The whole variable domain, remainder taken from reference TRBV7-2 and TRBJ2-7, is GAGVSQSPSNKVTEKGKDVELRCDPISGHTALYWYRQSLGQGLEFLIYFQGNSAPDKSGLPSDRFSAERTGGSVSTLTIQRTQQEDSAVYLCASSQGSGAYEQYFGPGTRLTVT.